This T cell receptor beta chain was identified in a study of blood T cell repertoires in COVID-19. This CDR3 comprises 17 residues. Trimming cost V 2 bases and J 6 bases; bases outside gene matches: 10. Germline CDR1 is MGHRA and CDR2 is YSYEKL. The repertoire was sequenced with immunoSEQ multiplex PCR; TCRdb's copy has only in-frame clones and lacks some. This table holds some 490,000 clones, 70% to 90% found once. This clone turned up a few times. The V gene is TRBV4-1, the J gene TRBJ1-6, with 7 bases that match TRBD1. The specimen sequenced was PBMCs or T cells enriched from blood (not recorded which). The clonotype was recovered from a woman aged 60-75 years who had recovered from COVID-19. The CDR3 DNA is TGCGCCAGCAGCCAATCGACGACAGGGACTTTTAATTCACCCCTCCACTTT. It specifies CASSQSTTGTFNSPLHF.